Below, 20 T cell receptor beta chains from the same sample are listed, as sequenced in a study of blood T cells in healthy people across ages. Through a sample-barcoded 5' primer and a J-beta primer mix, a second PCR was run for roughly 6 to 12 cycles. TCRdb re-derived calls from the 5' RACE reads in MiXCR, one entry per CDR3 protein. This table holds around 870,000 distinct CDR3 sequences, 29% found once. Sequencing used blood. The receptors derive from a woman older than 75 in good health.

This clonotype appeared many times. The V gene is TRBV7-9, the J gene TRBJ2-5, with a weak D call TRBD2 (6 bases). CDR3 size: 15 residues. V was pared by 5 bases and J by 1 base, with 14 bases between. From germline, CDR1 is SEHNR and CDR2 FQNEAQ (reference sequence). The CDR3 loop is CASSPFGGRQETQYF. The CDR3 DNA sequence: TGTGCCAGCAGCCCATTCGGGGGACGCCAAGAGACCCAGTACTTC.

The rearrangement joins TRBV20-1 to TRBJ1-4; no clear D. Germline-derived CDR1 and CDR2 are DFQATT and SNEGSKA (reference sequence). The ends were cut back, 0 bases at V and 7 bases at J, with 15 bases in the middle. The CDR3 has 15 amino acids. The CDR3 spells CSARESGSPGEKLFF. Written as DNA, the CDR3 is TGCAGTGCTAGAGAGTCCGGGTCCCCGGGTGAAAAACTGTTTTTT.

Regarding this clonotype: This CDR3 is missing its conserved last phenylalanine or tryptophan, likely due to a read error. The chain is built from TRBV6-1 and TRBJ2-1, with a tentative D call TRBD1 (6 bases). Germline values: CDR1 MNHNS, CDR2 SASEGT. V was trimmed by 6 bases and J by 7 bases, leaving 13 bases between them. The CDR3 loop spans 13 amino acids. In DNA, the CDR3 is TGTGCCAGCAGCCGGCTACAGGGAAATGAGCAGTTCGTC. Amino acids: CASSRLQGNEQFV.

This clonotype was seen ten or more times. V usage is TRBV6-5 and J usage is TRBJ2-3, with 7 bases matching TRBD2. Germline lookup yields CDR1 MNHEY and CDR2 SVGAGI. The CDR3 is made up of 16 amino acids. Trimming took 4 bases from V and 2 from J; bases not matched to a gene: 9. The CDR3 DNA reads TGTGCCAGCAGTTCCAGAGGGCGGGGGTCCACAGATACGCAGTATTTT. Translation gives CASSSRGRGSTDTQYF.

This clonotype was seen repeatedly, ten times or more. J is TRBJ2-7 and V is TRBV14; TRBD2 is a possible D gene (5 bases). Germline V gene sequence: CDR1 SGHDN, CDR2 FVKESK. The CDR3 consists of 15 residues. Trimming took off 2 bases at V and 2 bases at J, with 13 bases between the two ends. CDR3 DNA: TGTGCCAGCAGCCAATTCGCTAGCTTTACCTACGAGCAGTACTTC. Amino acids: CASSQFASFTYEQYF.

Many counts were recorded for this clonotype. The chain employs TRBV4-1 and TRBJ2-3; maybe TRBD2 (6 bases). V lost 4 bases to trimming and J lost 0 bases, with 11 bases between them. The CDR3 spans 15 residues. The V gene's germline CDR1 is MGHRA and CDR2 YSYEKL. The CDR3 DNA reads as TGCGCCAGCAGCCGAGCGGGTATTAGCACAGATACGCAGTATTTT. Its translation: CASSRAGISTDTQYF.

This clonotype appeared many times. The CDR3 here is CASSPSLVGGNYGYTF. For the CDR3, the DNA is TGTGCCAGCTCACCATCGTTGGTAGGGGGCAACTATGGCTACACCTTC. The chain employs TRBV18 and TRBJ1-2; the match to TRBD1 covers 7 bases. CDR3 size: 16 residues. With V trimmed by 2 bases and J by 2 bases, 8 bases remained unmatched. Per the germline V gene, CDR1 is KGHSH and CDR2 is LQKENI.

The sample holds many counts of this clonotype. The V call is TRBV12-3 or TRBV12-4, the J call TRBJ2-5; 16 bases line up with TRBD2. The length of the CDR3 is 17 residues. With V trimmed by 5 bases and J by 3 bases, 6 bases remained unmatched. CDR3 coding DNA: TGTGCCAGCAGTCGTGGGACTAGCGGGGGGGTTAAAGAGACCCAGTACTTC. This translates into CASSRGTSGGVKETQYF.

This clonotype was counted a few times. One junction end disagrees with the germline gene, perhaps due to a read error. This chain connects TRBV7-9 to TRBJ1-4; the match to TRBD1 covers 10 bases. CDR1 is SEHNR, CDR2 FQNEAQ, per germline (reference sequence). CDR3 length equals 16 residues. CDR3 coding DNA: TGTGCCGGCAGCCTGGGACAGGGGCCATATAATGAAAAACTGTTTTTT. This translates into CAGSLGQGPYNEKLFF.

This clonotype occurred a few times. The chain uses TRBV10-1 and TRBJ1-6; TRBD1 agrees at 8 bases. Germline CDR1 and CDR2: WNHNN and SYGVQD (reference sequence). The CDR3 is made up of 18 amino acids. V lost 6 bases to trimming and J lost 0 bases; unmatched junction nucleotides: 10. The chain's CDR3 is CASRTGATISSYNSPLHF. The CDR3 DNA follows: TGCGCCAGCAGGACAGGGGCGACTATTAGCTCCTATAATTCACCCCTCCACTTT.

V gene TRBV7-2 combines with J gene TRBJ2-4; the D gene could be TRBD1 or TRBD2 (6 bases each). V lost 5 bases and J lost 6, with 11 bases in between. Germline CDR1 is SGHTA and CDR2 is FQGNSA. The CDR3 is 13 residues long. Written as DNA, the CDR3 is TGTGCCAGCAGCATCGAGGGGGGAAACATTCAGTACTTC. This gives the protein CASSIEGGNIQYF.

This clonotype was counted ten times or more. The chain is built from TRBV9 and TRBJ2-1; the D gene is possibly TRBD2 (5 bases). Germline CDR1 reads SGDLS; CDR2 reads YYNGEE. Trimming stripped 0 bases from V and 2 bases from J, with 12 bases between. The CDR3 spans 16 residues. The CDR3 bases are TGTGCCAGCAGCGTAGATAGCGCCACCCCCTACAATGAGCAGTTCTTC. It encodes CASSVDSATPYNEQFF.

This clonotype was recorded many times. The rearrangement links TRBV5-5 to TRBJ1-4; tentative D call: TRBD1 (5 bases). The V end lost 0 bases, the J end lost 8 bases, and 23 bases lay between the germline ends. This CDR3 is 18 amino acids long. CDR1 SGHKS and CDR2 YYEKEE come from the germline V gene (reference sequence). CDR3: CASSLALNRNLIGEKLFF. The CDR3 coding sequence is TGTGCCAGCAGCTTGGCCCTGAACAGGAACCTAATTGGCGAAAAACTGTTTTTT.

The V and J genes are TRBV15 and TRBJ2-3; D might be TRBD2 (7 bases). The CDR3 extends over 14 amino acids. Germline CDR1 and CDR2: LNHNV and YYDKDF (reference sequence). V was clipped by 0 bases and J by 8 bases, with 12 bases between them. The CDR3 DNA reads as TGTGCCACCAGCAGAGACGGGGGGCTCGGTACGCAGTATTTT. Translating it yields CATSRDGGLGTQYF.

The chain uses TRBV6-6 and TRBJ2-5, with 9 positions matching TRBD2. The CDR3 has 15 residues. After removal of 8 bases from V and 2 bases from J, the junction contained 9 bases not matched to a gene. CDR1 is MNHNY, CDR2 SVGAGI, per germline (reference sequence). CDR3 in amino acids: CASASGGLAQETQYF. CDR3 DNA: TGTGCCAGCGCCTCCGGGGGACTAGCTCAAGAGACCCAGTACTTC.

This clonotype was detected a few times. J is TRBJ1-2 and V is TRBV2, with no clear D. Germline CDR1 is SNHLY and CDR2 is FYNNEI. V was shortened by 3 bases and J by 5 bases, with 10 bases between the two germline ends. The CDR3 consists of 13 residues. CDR3 loop: CASSETGEYGYTF. The CDR3 bases are TGTGCCAGCAGTGAGACGGGCGAGTATGGCTACACCTTC.

Regarding this clonotype: Just one base apart from a much larger clone, this may be a read error. The chain joins TRBV6-5 to TRBJ2-7, with D perhaps matching TRBD1 (6 bases). From germline, CDR1 is MNHEY and CDR2 SVGAGI. The CDR3 is made up of 13 amino acids. V lost 4 bases, J lost 7 bases, and 14 bases lay in between. The DNA for the CDR3 is TGTGCCAGCAGTTTCGAGCAGGGGCTGGAGCAGTACTTC. Amino acid sequence: CASSFEQGLEQYF.

The sample holds many counts of this clonotype. The chain combines TRBV4-3 with TRBJ2-3; a weak D match, TRBD2 (5 bases). Germline lookup yields CDR1 LGHNA and CDR2 YSLEER. The ends were cut back, 0 bases at V and 0 bases at J, with 10 bases in the middle. The CDR3 covers 16 residues. Written as DNA, the CDR3 is TGCGCCAGCAGCCAAGATGCACGGGATAGCACAGATACGCAGTATTTT. It translates to CASSQDARDSTDTQYF.

This clonotype occurred many times. This chain uses TRBV20-1 with TRBJ1-6; D not certain. CDR1 and CDR2 (germline): DFQATT, SNEGSKA (reference sequence). Trimming pared 3 bases from V and 6 bases from J, leaving 15 bases between. The CDR3 has 15 amino acids. CDR3: CSARHSLISNSPLHF. The DNA of the CDR3 is TGCAGTGCTAGGCACAGCTTGATTTCTAATTCACCCCTCCACTTT.

This clonotype was observed many times. The rearrangement uses TRBV18 and TRBJ2-3, with a weak D call TRBD1 (5 bases). The CDR3 consists of 15 residues. Germline CDR1 is KGHSH and CDR2 is LQKENI. V dropped 2 bases and J dropped 1 base, with 10 bases sitting between them. CDR3 bases: TGTGCCAGCTCACCAGCGACAGCTCGCACAGATACGCAGTATTTT. This sequence encodes CASSPATARTDTQYF.